The 10 T cell receptor beta chains listed next were all sequenced from one sample in a study of graft-versus-host responses after intestinal transplantation. Using immunoSEQ multiplex PCR, the repertoire was profiled, and TCRdb retains in-frame clones only, with some absent. The table has about 59,000 clones, 90% to 95% seen once. These receptors are not linked to any known antigen. Sample: unstimulated CD4+ T cells sorted from spleen or lymph node cells, taken before transplant. The receptors come from a human donor who was the organ donor for an intestinal transplant.

The chain is built from TRBV7-9 and TRBJ1-1, with D unresolved. This CDR3 has 13 amino acids. V gave up 5 bases and J gave up 0 bases, with 7 bases separating them. Germline V lookup: CDR1 SEHNR, CDR2 FQNEAQ (reference sequence). The CDR3 DNA reads as TGTGCCAGCAGCCCGCAGGTGAACACTGAAGCTTTCTTT. Translated, it gives CASSPQVNTEAFF.

V and J are TRBV4-1 and TRBJ2-5; tentatively, D is TRBD1 or TRBD2 (5 bases each). The CDR3 contains 16 residues. V dropped 3 bases and J dropped 4 bases, with 18 bases sitting between them. Per the germline V gene, CDR1 is MGHRA and CDR2 is YSYEKL. The CDR3: CASSQTGTAGSETQYF. The CDR3, as DNA: TGCGCCAGCAGCCAGACCGGGACCGCGGGTTCAGAGACCCAGTACTTC.

The chain is built from TRBV4-2 and TRBJ2-3, with 8 bases aligning to TRBD2. Trimming cost V 4 bases and J 4 bases; bases outside gene matches: 7. Germline V gives CDR1 LGHNA, CDR2 YNFKEQ. This CDR3 contains 15 residues. The CDR3 sequence is CASSRLASVADTQYF. The CDR3 coding sequence is TGTGCCAGCAGCCGACTAGCGTCAGTTGCAGATACGCAGTATTTT.

CDR3 protein: CASSLLTRGRGTTNEKLFF. The CDR3 DNA is TGTGCCAGCTCACTTTTAACTAGGGGAAGGGGTACAACTAATGAAAAACTGTTTTTT. The chain recombines TRBV18 with TRBJ1-4; tentatively, D is TRBD1 (5 bases). The CDR3 is 19 amino acids. With 4 bases removed from V and 0 bases from J, the gap between germline ends came to 21 bases. Germline assignment: CDR1 KGHSH and CDR2 LQKENI.

The rearrangement uses TRBV6-5 and TRBJ2-7; perhaps D is TRBD1 or TRBD2 (5 bases each). The CDR3 runs 13 residues. Germline CDR1 and CDR2: MNHEY and SVGAGI. V lost 2 bases, J lost 9 bases, and 14 bases lay in between. CDR3 sequence (DNA): TGTGCCAGCAGTTACCTCATAGGGACGGGGCAGTACTTC. As protein: CASSYLIGTGQYF.

The V gene is TRBV9, the J gene TRBJ2-5; perhaps D is TRBD1 or TRBD2 (5 bases each). The V end lost 0 bases, the J end lost 5 bases, and 8 bases lay between the germline ends. The CDR3 has 13 amino acids. Germline-derived CDR1 and CDR2 are SGDLS and YYNGEE. CDR3 nucleotide sequence: TGTGCCAGCAGCGTAGGGGGGTTGGAGACCCAGTACTTC. Protein product: CASSVGGLETQYF.

The chain recombines TRBV5-5 with TRBJ1-4; D ambiguous. CDR1 and CDR2 (germline): SGHKS, YYEKEE (reference sequence). The V end lost 4 bases, the J end lost 2 bases, and 12 bases lay between the germline ends. The CDR3 extends over 15 amino acids. For the CDR3, the DNA is TGTGCCAGCAGCCCGAGACCAGCGACTAATGAAAAACTGTTTTTT. Translation gives CASSPRPATNEKLFF.

As for this clone: The junction does not match germline at one end; this may be a read error. The CDR3 region has the DNA TGTGCCAGCAGCTTCCCGTATGGAGGATCACCCCCCCACTTT. It translates to CASSFPYGGSPPHF. This chain connects TRBV11-2 to TRBJ1-6, with D unclear. There are 14 residues in the CDR3. The germline CDR1 and CDR2 sequences are SGHAT and FQNNGV.

The chain links TRBV5-6 to TRBJ1-2, with D tentatively TRBD1 (5 bases). Trimming took off 5 bases at V and 4 bases at J, with 12 bases between the two ends. The CDR3 length is 13 residues. Germline V gives CDR1 SGHDT, CDR2 YYEEEE. The CDR3 loop is CASSISGPYGYTF. The CDR3 nucleotides are TGTGCCAGCAGTATTTCGGGACCCTATGGCTACACCTTC.

The genes are TRBV5-6 and TRBJ1-4; TRBD1 matches 7 bases. Germline V gene sequence: CDR1 SGHDT, CDR2 YYEEEE. The V gene end was trimmed by 4 bases and the J gene end by 7 bases; junction bases not matched to a gene: 13. The CDR3 loop spans 16 amino acids. The CDR3 bases are TGTGCCAGCAGCGCGAAAACTGACAGGGAGATTGAAAAACTGTTTTTT. It specifies CASSAKTDREIEKLFF.